The 6 T cell receptor beta chains given below trace back to one sample, sequenced in a study of blood T cell repertoires in COVID-19. Measured with immunoSEQ multiplex PCR; TCRdb has only the in-frame clones, and not every one. The table includes over 70,000 clones, roughly 72% detected once. Sequencing used peripheral blood. These receptors originate from a man between 65 and 85 years old with acute or convalescent COVID-19.

The J gene is TRBJ2-5, the V gene TRBV7-9, with 7 bases lining up with TRBD1. This CDR3 is 15 amino acids long. V trimming: 2 bases; J trimming: 3 bases; junction bases outside the gene matches: 6. The V gene's germline CDR1 is SEHNR and CDR2 FQNEAQ (reference sequence). The DNA of the CDR3 is TGTGCCAGCAGCTTATCCGGGACAGACGAAGAGACCCAGTACTTC. Translated: CASSLSGTDEETQYF. The full variable domain, with the rest looked up from reference TRBV7-9 and TRBJ2-5, is DTGVSQNPRHKITKRGQNVTFRCDPISEHNRLYWYRQTLGQGPEFLTYFQNEAQLEKSRLLSDRFSAERPKGSFSTLEIQRTEQGDSAMYLCASSLSGTDEETQYFGPGTRLLVL.

This clone has more than one count but fewer than ten. The V gene is TRBV10-3, the J gene TRBJ1-3; 7 nucleotides align to TRBD1. The CDR3 has 15 residues. Per the germline V gene, CDR1 is ENHRY and CDR2 is SYGVKD. With 10 bases clipped from V and 4 bases from J, the junction kept 13 bases outside the gene matches. The CDR3: CATNSPGTVGNTIYF. The CDR3 DNA is TGTGCCACCAATTCACCGGGGACAGTCGGAAACACCATATATTTT.

This clone was counted a single time. This chain joins TRBV28 and TRBJ2-3; weak D call: TRBD1 (5 bases). Germline CDR1 is MDHEN and CDR2 is SYDVKM. V was shortened by 1 base and J by 1 base, with 21 bases between the two germline ends. The CDR3 spans 19 residues. The CDR3 DNA sequence: TGTGCCAGCAGTTTATCCGGGCAGGGTGGGTTCCAAGGCACAGATACGCAGTATTTT. The encoded protein is CASSLSGQGGFQGTDTQYF. Complete variable domain (other parts from reference TRBV28 and TRBJ2-3): DVKVTQSSRYLVKRTGEKVFLECVQDMDHENMFWYRQDPGLGLRLIYFSYDVKMKEKGDIPEGYSVSREKKERFSLILESASTNQTSMYLCASSLSGQGGFQGTDTQYFGPGTRLTVL.

Many counts were recorded for this clone. This chain links TRBV18 with TRBJ1-1, with 9 bases identical to TRBD1. CDR1 is KGHSH and CDR2 is LQKENI in the germline V gene. V dropped 4 bases and J dropped 3; count of bases not matched to a gene: 6. The CDR3 extends over 15 amino acids. For the CDR3, the DNA is TGTGCCAGCTCACTCGGACAGGGGCGATACACTGAAGCTTTCTTT. It specifies CASSLGQGRYTEAFF.

Of note for this clone: A much larger clone is a single base away; this may be a read error. V is TRBV6-5 and J is TRBJ1-1; the D is unclear. Deletions cut 4 bases from V and 4 bases from J, with 10 bases between. Germline CDR1 reads MNHEY; CDR2 reads SVGAGI. The CDR3 runs to 13 residues. This CDR3 reads CASSFKGGTEAFF. Here the CDR3 DNA reads TGTGCCAGCAGTTTCAAGGGAGGCACTGAAGCTTTCTTT.

This chain uses TRBV10-2 with TRBJ1-1; D unclear. Germline V gene lookup returns CDR1 WSHSY and CDR2 SAAADI. The CDR3 sequence is 14 residues long. Trimming pared 6 bases from V and 0 bases from J, leaving 11 bases between. The CDR3 spells CASRRSSMNTEAFF. CDR3 bases: TGCGCCAGCAGACGCAGTTCCATGAACACTGAAGCTTTCTTT.